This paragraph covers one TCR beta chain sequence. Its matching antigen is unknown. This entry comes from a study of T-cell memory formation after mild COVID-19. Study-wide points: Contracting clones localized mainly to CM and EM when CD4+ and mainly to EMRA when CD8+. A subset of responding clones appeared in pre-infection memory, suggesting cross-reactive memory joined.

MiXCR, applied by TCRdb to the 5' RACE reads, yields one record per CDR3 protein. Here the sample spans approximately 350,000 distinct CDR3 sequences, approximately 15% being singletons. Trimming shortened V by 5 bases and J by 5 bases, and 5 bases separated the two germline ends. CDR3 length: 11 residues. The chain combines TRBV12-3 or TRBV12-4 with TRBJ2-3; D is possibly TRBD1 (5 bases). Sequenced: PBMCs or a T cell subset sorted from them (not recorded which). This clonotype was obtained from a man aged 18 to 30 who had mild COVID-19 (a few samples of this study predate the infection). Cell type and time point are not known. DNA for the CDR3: TGTGCCAGCAGTGACAGAGATACGCAGTATTTT. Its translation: CASSDRDTQYF.